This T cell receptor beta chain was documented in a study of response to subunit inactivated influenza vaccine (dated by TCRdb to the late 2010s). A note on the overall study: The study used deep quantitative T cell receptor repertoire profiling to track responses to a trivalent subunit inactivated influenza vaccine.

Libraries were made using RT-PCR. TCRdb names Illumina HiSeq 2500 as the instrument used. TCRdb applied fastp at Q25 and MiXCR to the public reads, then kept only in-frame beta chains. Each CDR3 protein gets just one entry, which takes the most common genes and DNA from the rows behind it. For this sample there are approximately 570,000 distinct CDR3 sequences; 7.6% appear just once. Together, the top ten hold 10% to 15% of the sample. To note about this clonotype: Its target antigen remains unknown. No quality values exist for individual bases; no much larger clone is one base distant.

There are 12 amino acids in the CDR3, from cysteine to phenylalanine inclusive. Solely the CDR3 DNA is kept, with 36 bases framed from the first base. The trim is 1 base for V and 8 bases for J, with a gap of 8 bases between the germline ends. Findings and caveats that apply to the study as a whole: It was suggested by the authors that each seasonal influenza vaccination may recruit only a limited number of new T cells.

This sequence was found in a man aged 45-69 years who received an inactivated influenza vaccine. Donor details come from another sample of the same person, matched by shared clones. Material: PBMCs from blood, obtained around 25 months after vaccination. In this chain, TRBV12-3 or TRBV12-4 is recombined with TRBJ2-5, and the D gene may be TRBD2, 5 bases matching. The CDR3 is CASSLEDYTQYF. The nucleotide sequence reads TGTGCCAGCAGTTTAGAAGACTATACCCAGTACTTC.